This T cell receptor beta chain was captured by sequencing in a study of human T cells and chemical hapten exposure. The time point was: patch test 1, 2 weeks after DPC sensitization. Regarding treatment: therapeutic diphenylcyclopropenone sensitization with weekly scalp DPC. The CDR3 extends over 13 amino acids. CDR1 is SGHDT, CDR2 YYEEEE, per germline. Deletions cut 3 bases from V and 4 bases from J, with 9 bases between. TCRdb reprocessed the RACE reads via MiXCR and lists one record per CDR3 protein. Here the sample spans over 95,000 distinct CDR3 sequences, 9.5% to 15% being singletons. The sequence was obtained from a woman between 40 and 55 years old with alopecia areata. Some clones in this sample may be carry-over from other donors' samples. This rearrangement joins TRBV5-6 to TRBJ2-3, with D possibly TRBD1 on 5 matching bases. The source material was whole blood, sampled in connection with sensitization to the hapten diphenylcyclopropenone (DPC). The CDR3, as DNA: TGTGCCAGCAGCTCGCAGGGCTCAGATACGCAGTATTTT. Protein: CASSSQGSDTQYF.